Listed below are T cell receptor beta chains from one sample, sequenced in a study of T-cell memory formation after mild COVID-19. TCRdb processed the 5' RACE reads anew with MiXCR; each CDR3 protein has one entry. The table records around 300,000 distinct CDR3 sequences, roughly 8% of them present only once. Sample: PBMCs or a T cell subset sorted from them (not recorded which). These TCRs come from a man aged 18 to 30 who had mild COVID-19 (a few samples of this study predate the infection). Cell type and time point are not known. CDR3s include the opening cysteine and the closing phenylalanine or tryptophan. D genes are given only for firm matches. Where a row states a size, it is once, few, many or the class of an expanded clone; other rows omit it.

>many|16|TRBV7-6|NA|TRBJ2-7
CASSLAAGQSSYEQYF
TGTGCCAGCAGCTTAGCGGCAGGACAAAGCTCCTACGAGCAGTACTTC
>many|16|TRBV7-8|TRBD2|TRBJ2-1
CASSLLRRGFYNEQFF
TGTGCCAGCAGCTTATTGCGGCGGGGGTTCTACAATGAGCAGTTCTTC
>few|14|TRBV6-2/TRBV6-3|NA|TRBJ1-2
CASSIDASNYGYTF
TGTGCCAGCAGCATCGACGCGAGTAACTATGGCTACACCTTC
>NA|14|TRBV5-1|NA|TRBJ2-2
CASSLVILSGELFF
TGCGCCAGCAGCTTGGTTATTTTGTCCGGGGAGCTGTTTTTT
>few|14|TRBV7-2|NA|TRBJ2-7
CASSPATIYHEQYF
TGTGCCAGCAGCCCCGCGACTATTTACCACGAGCAGTACTTC
>many|13|TRBV7-3|NA|TRBJ2-5
CASSLEREETQYF
TGTGCCAGCAGCTTAGAGCGGGAAGAGACCCAGTACTTC
>many|13|TRBV3-1|NA|TRBJ2-1
CASSLRASGMKFF
TGTGCCAGCAGCCTTAGGGCTTCCGGGATGAAGTTCTTC
>few|16|TRBV4-3|TRBD1|TRBJ1-3
CASSQGTGATGNTIYF
TGCGCCAGCAGCCAAGGGACAGGGGCCACTGGAAACACCATATATTTT
>NA|15|TRBV6-5|TRBD2|TRBJ2-1
CASSLTRGAIAGPTF
TGTGCCAGCAGTCTAACGCGGGGGGCAATAGCGGGCCCCACCTTC
>NA|14|TRBV6-1|NA|TRBJ1-5
CASIGHLSNQPQHF
TGTGCCAGCATTGGACACCTTAGCAATCAGCCCCAGCATTTT
>NA|17|TRBV4-1|NA|TRBJ2-6
CASSQDPPSVGANVLTF
TGCGCCAGCAGCCAAGATCCACCCTCGGTAGGGGCCAACGTCCTGACTTTC
>few|13|TRBV7-3|TRBD1|TRBJ2-4
CASSLGQGDIQYF
TGTGCCAGCAGCTTGGGACAGGGCGACATTCAGTACTTC
>many|12|TRBV7-2|NA|TRBJ2-1
CASSAQDNEQFF
TGTGCCAGCAGCGCTCAAGACAATGAGCAGTTCTTC
>NA|16|TRBV6-5|NA|TRBJ2-3
CASSSWSRGTTDTQYF
TGTGCCAGCAGTTCCTGGTCCCGGGGTACCACAGATACGCAGTATTTT
>many|16|TRBV15|NA|TRBJ2-1
CATSSGTSGSYNEQFF
TGTGCCACCAGCAGCGGGACCTCCGGCTCCTACAATGAGCAGTTCTTC
>few|15|TRBV7-2|NA|TRBJ2-6
CASSFNAPGANVLTF
TGTGCCAGCAGCTTCAATGCCCCTGGGGCCAACGTCCTGACTTTC
>few|15|TRBV5-1|TRBD1|TRBJ2-3
CASRTGTGGTDTQYF
TGCGCCAGCAGGACCGGGACAGGTGGCACAGATACGCAGTATTTT
>few|15|TRBV2|TRBD1|TRBJ2-2
CASSEQGVDTGELFF
TGTGCCAGCAGTGAACAGGGGGTCGACACCGGGGAGCTGTTTTTT
>NA|14|TRBV6-1|NA|TRBJ2-5
CASRKGLAAETQYF
TGTGCCAGCCGAAAAGGGCTAGCTGCTGAGACCCAGTACTTC
>few|16|TRBV20-1|TRBD1|TRBJ2-5
CSARDLRQGAISAQYF
TGCAGTGCTAGAGATCTACGACAGGGGGCGATTTCTGCCCAGTACTTC
>few|15|TRBV10-3|TRBD2|TRBJ2-5
CAISQRLAGAETQYF
TGTGCCATCAGTCAGAGGCTAGCGGGGGCGGAGACCCAGTACTTC
>many|14|TRBV4-3|NA|TRBJ2-3
CASSQDVLADTQYF
TGCGCCAGCAGCCAAGATGTCCTAGCAGATACGCAGTATTTT
>few|17|TRBV5-1|NA|TRBJ2-6
CASSLTGQNSGANVLTF
TGCGCCAGCAGCTTGACGGGACAAAACTCTGGGGCCAACGTCCTGACTTTC
>medium-sized|16|TRBV6-2/TRBV6-3|TRBD1|TRBJ2-1
CASSPLRDRVDNEQFF
TGTGCCAGCAGTCCCCTCCGGGACAGGGTGGACAATGAGCAGTTCTTC
>few|18|TRBV4-1|NA|TRBJ1-4
CASSQYWGRLERGEKLFF
TGCGCCAGCAGCCAATATTGGGGCCGACTGGAACGAGGGGAAAAACTGTTTTTT
>few|15|TRBV20-1|TRBD1|TRBJ1-4
CSARDRVGANEKLFF
TGCAGTGCTAGGGACAGGGTAGGGGCTAATGAAAAACTGTTTTTT
>many|12|TRBV7-9|NA|TRBJ1-1
CASSLVNTEAFF
TGTGCCAGCAGCTTAGTGAACACTGAAGCTTTCTTT
>NA|13|TRBV11-2|NA|TRBJ2-1
CASSPRGSEEQFF
TGTGCCAGCAGCCCCCGGGGGAGCGAAGAGCAGTTCTTC
>NA|15|TRBV11-2|TRBD2|TRBJ2-3
CASSLRGGPTDTQYF
TGTGCCAGCAGCTTACGGGGGGGCCCCACAGATACGCAGTATTTT
>many|13|TRBV5-1|NA|TRBJ2-1
CASSLNSIYEQFF
TGCGCCAGCAGCTTGAATAGTATCTATGAGCAGTTCTTC
>NA|16|TRBV3-1|NA|TRBJ1-5
CASSQDSGGSNQPQHF
TGTGCCAGCAGCCAAGATTCAGGTGGGAGCAATCAGCCCCAGCATTTT
>many|12|TRBV3-1|NA|TRBJ1-1
CASSQGSDRAFF
TGTGCCAGCAGCCAAGGGTCGGACAGAGCTTTCTTT
>NA|17|TRBV18|TRBD1|TRBJ2-6
CASSPGQGGTGANVLTF
TGTGCCAGCTCACCGGGACAGGGAGGAACTGGGGCCAACGTCCTGACTTTC
>many|15|TRBV5-1|TRBD1|TRBJ1-2
CASSFDHRGLGGYTF
TGCGCCAGCAGCTTCGACCACAGGGGGTTAGGCGGCTACACCTTC
>NA|18|TRBV11-2|NA|TRBJ1-2
CASSLGRDYEYTNYGYTF
TGTGCCAGCAGCTTAGGTCGGGACTATGAATACACTAACTATGGCTACACCTTC
>NA|16|TRBV6-6|NA|TRBJ2-3
CASSHGARGGPDTQYF
TGTGCCAGCAGTCACGGGGCCAGGGGCGGCCCAGATACGCAGTATTTT
>NA|9|TRBV23-1|NA|TRBJ1-4
CASRTELFF
TGCGCCAGCAGGACAGAACTGTTTTTT
>NA|13|TRBV6-4|TRBD1|TRBJ2-2
CASRTGEIGELFF
TGTGCCAGCAGGACAGGGGAGATCGGGGAGCTGTTTTTT
>few|10|TRBV28|NA|TRBJ2-5
CASSFRTQYF
TGTGCCAGCAGTTTCAGGACCCAGTACTTC
>NA|13|TRBV6-1|NA|TRBJ1-1
CASSASGVSEAFF
TGTGCCAGCAGTGCTTCAGGGGTCTCTGAAGCTTTCTTT
>few|15|TRBV7-2|NA|TRBJ1-2
CASSEGTKFSYGYTF
TGTGCCAGCAGCGAAGGGACAAAATTTAGCTATGGCTACACCTTC